This TCR beta chain was recovered during a study of CD8 T cells in Susac syndrome. With random hexamers, reverse transcription was performed on about 0.5 to 1 ug of RNA. TCRdb processed the immunoSEQ multiplex PCR reads anew with MiXCR; each CDR3 protein has one entry. The sample holds around 180,000 distinct CDR3 sequences, 85% to 95% seen once. The CDR3 runs 13 residues. Germline CDR1 is MNHEY and CDR2 is SVGAGI. J gave up 2 bases and V 7 bases, and 4 bases lay outside the gene matches. This chain connects TRBV6-5 to TRBJ2-7; 8 bases align to TRBD2. The source of this sequence is a human donor with multiple sclerosis. The sample comprised CD8+ T cells from PBMCs. In DNA form, the CDR3 reads TGTGCCAGCACCGGACTAGCCCCCTACGAGCAGTACTTC. Protein sequence: CASTGLAPYEQYF.